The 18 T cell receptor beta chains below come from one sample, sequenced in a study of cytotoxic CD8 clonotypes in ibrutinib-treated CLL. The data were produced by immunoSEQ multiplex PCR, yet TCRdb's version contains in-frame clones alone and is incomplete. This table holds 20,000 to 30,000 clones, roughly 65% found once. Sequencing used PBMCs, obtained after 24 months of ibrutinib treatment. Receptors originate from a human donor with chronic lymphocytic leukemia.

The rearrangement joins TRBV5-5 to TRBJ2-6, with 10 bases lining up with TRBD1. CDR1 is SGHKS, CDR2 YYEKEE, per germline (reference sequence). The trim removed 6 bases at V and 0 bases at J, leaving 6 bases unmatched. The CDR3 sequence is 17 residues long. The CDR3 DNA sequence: TGTGCCAGCACCCTGGGACAGGGGTCCTCTGGGGCCAACGTCCTGACTTTC. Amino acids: CASTLGQGSSGANVLTF. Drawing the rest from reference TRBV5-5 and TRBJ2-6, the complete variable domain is DAGVTQSPTHLIKTRGQQVTLRCSPISGHKSVSWYQQVLGQGPQFIFQYYEKEERGRGNFPDRFSARQFPNYSSELNVNALLLGDSALYLCASTLGQGSSGANVLTFGAGSRLTVL.

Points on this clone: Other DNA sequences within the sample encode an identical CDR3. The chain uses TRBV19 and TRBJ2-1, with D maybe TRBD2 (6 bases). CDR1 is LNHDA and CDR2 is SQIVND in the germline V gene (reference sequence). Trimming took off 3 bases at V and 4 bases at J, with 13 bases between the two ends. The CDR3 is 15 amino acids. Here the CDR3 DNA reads TGTGCCAGTAGTATCCCCCGCGGGGTGTACAATGAGCAGTTCTTC. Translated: CASSIPRGVYNEQFF.

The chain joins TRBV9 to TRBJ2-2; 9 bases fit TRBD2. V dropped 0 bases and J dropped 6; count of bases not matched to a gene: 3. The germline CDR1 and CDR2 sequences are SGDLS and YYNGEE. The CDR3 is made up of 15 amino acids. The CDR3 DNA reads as TGTGCCAGCAGCGTAGGCGGGAGGGTCTCCGGGGAGCTGTTTTTT. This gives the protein CASSVGGRVSGELFF.

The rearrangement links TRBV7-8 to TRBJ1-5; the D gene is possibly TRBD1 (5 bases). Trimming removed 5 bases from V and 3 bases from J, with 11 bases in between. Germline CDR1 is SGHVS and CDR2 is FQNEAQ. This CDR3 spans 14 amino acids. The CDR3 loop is CASSETEFNQPQHF. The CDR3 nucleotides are TGTGCCAGCAGCGAGACAGAGTTCAATCAGCCCCAGCATTTT.

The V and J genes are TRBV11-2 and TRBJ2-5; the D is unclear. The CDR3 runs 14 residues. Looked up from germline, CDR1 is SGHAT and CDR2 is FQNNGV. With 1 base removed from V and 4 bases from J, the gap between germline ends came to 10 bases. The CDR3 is CASSLGSSPETQYF. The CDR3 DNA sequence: TGTGCCAGCAGCTTAGGATCTAGTCCAGAGACCCAGTACTTC.

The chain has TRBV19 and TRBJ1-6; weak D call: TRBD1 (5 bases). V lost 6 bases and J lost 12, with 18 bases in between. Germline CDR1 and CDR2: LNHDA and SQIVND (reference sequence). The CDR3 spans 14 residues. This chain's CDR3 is CASRLGRGGVPLHF. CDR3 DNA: TGTGCCAGTAGATTGGGACGGGGTGGAGTACCCCTCCACTTT.

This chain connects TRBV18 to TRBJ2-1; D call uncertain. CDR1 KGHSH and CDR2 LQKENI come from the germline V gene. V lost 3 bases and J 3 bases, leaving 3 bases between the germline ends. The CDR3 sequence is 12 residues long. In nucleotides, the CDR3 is TGTGCCAGCTCACCGGACTACAATGAGCAGTTCTTC. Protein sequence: CASSPDYNEQFF.

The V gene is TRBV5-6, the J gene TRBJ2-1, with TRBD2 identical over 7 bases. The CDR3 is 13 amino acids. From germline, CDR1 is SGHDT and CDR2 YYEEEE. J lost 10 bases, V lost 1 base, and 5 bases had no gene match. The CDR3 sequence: CASSLIPAGEQFF. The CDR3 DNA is TGTGCCAGCAGCTTGATCCCAGCGGGGGAGCAGTTCTTC.

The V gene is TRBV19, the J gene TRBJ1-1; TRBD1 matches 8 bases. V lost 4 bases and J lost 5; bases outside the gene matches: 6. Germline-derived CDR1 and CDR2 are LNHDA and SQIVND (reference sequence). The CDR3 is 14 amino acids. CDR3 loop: CASSTRQGSTEAFF. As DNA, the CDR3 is TGTGCCAGTAGTACCCGACAGGGGTCGACTGAAGCTTTCTTT.

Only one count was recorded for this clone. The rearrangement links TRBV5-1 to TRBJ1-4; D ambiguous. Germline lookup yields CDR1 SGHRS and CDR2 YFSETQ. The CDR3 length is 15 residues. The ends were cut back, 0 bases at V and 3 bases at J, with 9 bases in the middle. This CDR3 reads CASSLGAGANEKLFF. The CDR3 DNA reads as TGCGCCAGCAGCTTGGGGGCGGGAGCTAATGAAAAACTGTTTTTT.

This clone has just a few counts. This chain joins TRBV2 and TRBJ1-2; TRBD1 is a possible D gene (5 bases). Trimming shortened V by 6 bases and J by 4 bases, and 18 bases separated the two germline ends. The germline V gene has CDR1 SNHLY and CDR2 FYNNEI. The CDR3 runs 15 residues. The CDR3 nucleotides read TGTGCCAGCAGCAAGACAGTCAAGGGAATCTATGGCTACACCTTC. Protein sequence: CASSKTVKGIYGYTF.

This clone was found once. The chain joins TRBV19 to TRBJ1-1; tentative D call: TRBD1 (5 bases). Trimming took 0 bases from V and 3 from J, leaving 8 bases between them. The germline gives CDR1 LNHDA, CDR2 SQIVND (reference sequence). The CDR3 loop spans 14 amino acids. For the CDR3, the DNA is TGTGCCAGTAGTATAGATCGACAGTACACTGAAGCTTTCTTT. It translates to CASSIDRQYTEAFF.

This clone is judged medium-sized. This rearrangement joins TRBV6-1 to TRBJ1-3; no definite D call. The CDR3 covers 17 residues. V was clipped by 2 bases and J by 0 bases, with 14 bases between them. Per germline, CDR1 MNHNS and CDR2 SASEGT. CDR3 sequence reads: CASSEYDGRISGNTIYF. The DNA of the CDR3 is TGTGCCAGCAGTGAATACGACGGAAGGATCTCTGGAAACACCATATATTTT.

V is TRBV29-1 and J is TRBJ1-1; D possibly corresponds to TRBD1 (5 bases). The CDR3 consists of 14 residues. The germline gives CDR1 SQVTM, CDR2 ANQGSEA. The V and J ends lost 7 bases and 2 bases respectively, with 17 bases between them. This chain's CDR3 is CSGTTGTINTEAFF. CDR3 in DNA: TGCAGCGGCACAACCGGGACGATAAACACTGAAGCTTTCTTT. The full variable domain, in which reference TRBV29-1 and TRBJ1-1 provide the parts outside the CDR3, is SAVISQKPSRDICQRGTSLTIQCQVDSQVTMMFWYRQQPGQSLTLIATANQGSEATYESGFVIDKFPISRPNLTFSTLTVSNMSPEDSSIYLCSGTTGTINTEAFFGQGTRLTVV.

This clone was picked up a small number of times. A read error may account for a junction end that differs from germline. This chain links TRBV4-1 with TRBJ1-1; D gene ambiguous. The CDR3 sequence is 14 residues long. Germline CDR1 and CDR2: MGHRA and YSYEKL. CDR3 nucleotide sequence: TGTGCCAGCAGCCACCCCGAAGGGTGGACTGAAGCTTTCTTT. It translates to CASSHPEGWTEAFF.

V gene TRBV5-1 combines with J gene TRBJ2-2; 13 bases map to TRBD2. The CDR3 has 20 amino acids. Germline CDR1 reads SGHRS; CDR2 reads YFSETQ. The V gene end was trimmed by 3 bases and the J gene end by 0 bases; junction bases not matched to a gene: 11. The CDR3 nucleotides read TGCGCCAGCAGCTGGACCACACTACTAGCGGGGGGGACGAACACCGGGGAGCTGTTTTTT. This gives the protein CASSWTTLLAGGTNTGELFF.

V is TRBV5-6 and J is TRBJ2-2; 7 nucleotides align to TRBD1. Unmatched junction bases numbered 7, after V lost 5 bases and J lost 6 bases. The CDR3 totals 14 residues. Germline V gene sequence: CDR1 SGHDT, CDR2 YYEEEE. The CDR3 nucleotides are TGTGCCAGCAGGATAGGGGGCGGGTCCGGGGAGCTGTTTTTT. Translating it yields CASRIGGGSGELFF.

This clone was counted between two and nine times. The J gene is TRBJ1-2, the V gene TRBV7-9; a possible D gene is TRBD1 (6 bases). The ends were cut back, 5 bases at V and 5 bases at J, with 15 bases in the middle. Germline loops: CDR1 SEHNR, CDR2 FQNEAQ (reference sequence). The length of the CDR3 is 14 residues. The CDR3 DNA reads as TGTGCCAGCAGCCCGGGACAAGCAGATTATGGCTACACCTTC. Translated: CASSPGQADYGYTF.